Listed here is a single T cell receptor (beta chain). The sample comes from a study of blood T cell repertoires in COVID-19. CDR3 length equals 14 residues. Trimming took 5 bases from V and 4 from J; bases not matched to a gene: 3. CDR1 is SGHVS and CDR2 is FNYEAQ in the germline V gene. Clones were sequenced by immunoSEQ multiplex PCR, and TCRdb holds only the in-frame ones, with some missing. The data show roughly 150,000 clones, with about four fifths seen just once and 1.5% to 2% held by the top ten. The receptor comes from a woman under 30 who had been exposed to COVID-19. Sequencing was carried out using PBMCs or T cells enriched from blood (not recorded which). This rearrangement joins TRBV7-6 to TRBJ2-1; the match to TRBD1 covers 9 bases. CDR3 nucleotide sequence: TGTGCCAGCAGCAGAGGACAGGGGTACAATGAGCAGTTCTTC. Protein product: CASSRGQGYNEQFF.